This is a list of T cell receptor beta chains from one sample in a study of Graves' ophthalmopathy and Graves' hyperthyroidism. TCRdb redid the calling of the multiplex PCR reads with MiXCR, one entry per CDR3 protein. The data contain some 390,000 distinct CDR3 sequences, approximately 20% of them singletons. The material sequenced was peripheral blood. These receptor sequences come from a woman younger than 30 with Graves' ophthalmopathy. The CDR3 runs from the conserved cysteine through the conserved F or W. A D gene is named only where the DNA matches it firmly. Size is omitted from some rows. Given values are once, few, many or a class for expanded clones.

cdr3_length	j_call	d_call	v_call	clone_size	cdr3_nt	cdr3_aa
13	TRBJ2-7	-	TRBV11-1	many	TGTGCCAGCAGAGCGGGTTTCTCCTACGAGCAGTACTTC	CASRAGFSYEQYF
14	TRBJ2-7	TRBD1	TRBV28	many	TGTGCCAGCAGTCCGCGGACAGGGGTGGGGCAGCAGTACTTC	CASSPRTGVGQQYF
16	TRBJ2-5	TRBD1	TRBV2	many	TGTGCCAGCAGTGAACCGACGGGACAGGGCGGGGAGACCCAGTACTTC	CASSEPTGQGGETQYF
15	TRBJ1-1	TRBD1	TRBV6-2/TRBV6-3	many	TGTGCCAGCAGTCCCCGCAGGGGGCGTAACACTGAAGCTTTCTTT	CASSPRRGRNTEAFF
16	TRBJ1-2	-	TRBV5-1	many	TGCGCCAGCAGCTTGGAGATCGGCAGACCTAACTATGGCTACACCTTC	CASSLEIGRPNYGYTF
13	TRBJ1-1	-	TRBV6-5	-	TGTGCCAGCAGTTATAGTGTCAGTTCTGAAGCTTTCTTT	CASSYSVSSEAFF
14	TRBJ1-1	TRBD1	TRBV6-2/TRBV6-3	few	TGTGCCAGCAGGAAGACAGGGGGCCTAACTGAAGCTTTCTTT	CASRKTGGLTEAFF
17	TRBJ1-4	-	TRBV6-2/TRBV6-3	many	TGTGCCAGCAGTTACGTCTCTAGGGGGGCTCCAGTGGAAAAACTGTTTTTT	CASSYVSRGAPVEKLFF
13	TRBJ1-6	-	TRBV7-3	many	TGTGCCAGCAGCTCAGGACCCTATTCACCCCTCCACTTT	CASSSGPYSPLHF
15	TRBJ1-3	TRBD1	TRBV6-5	-	TGTGCCAGCAGTAACAGGGGATCCTCTGGAAACACCATATATTTT	CASSNRGSSGNTIYF
11	TRBJ1-1	-	TRBV6-5	many	TGTGCCAGCAGACCCCTTGTTGGAGCTTTCTTT	CASRPLVGAFF
14	TRBJ2-7	TRBD2	TRBV6-2/TRBV6-3	few	TGTGCCAGCAGAACTAGCGGGACGACCTACGAGCAGTACTTC	CASRTSGTTYEQYF
14	TRBJ1-1	-	TRBV5-1	many	TGCGCCAGCAGCTTGGACCGCCTACGGACTGAAGCTTTCTTT	CASSLDRLRTEAFF
13	TRBJ1-1	TRBD1	TRBV11-2	-	TGTGCCAGCAGCTCCACAGGGGGCCACGGAGCTTTCTTT	CASSSTGGHGAFF
13	TRBJ1-1	-	TRBV7-2	many	TGTGCCAGCAGCTTAGGTTTCACCACTGAAGCTTTCTTT	CASSLGFTTEAFF
17	TRBJ1-6	TRBD1	TRBV7-2	few	TGTGCCAGCAGCCCGAGGATGACAGGGCCTGGGGATTCACCCCTCCACTTT	CASSPRMTGPGDSPLHF
14	TRBJ1-1	-	TRBV24-1	many	TGTGCCACCAGTGATCCCGGACAAGCTTGGAAAGCTTTCTTT	CATSDPGQAWKAFF
15	TRBJ2-7	TRBD2	TRBV7-2	-	TGTGCCAGCAGCATCACGGGACTAGCGGGTTACGAGCAGTACTTC	CASSITGLAGYEQYF
13	TRBJ2-7	TRBD1	TRBV11-3	many	TGTGCCAGCAGCTTTAACAGGGGTAGGGAGCAGTACTTC	CASSFNRGREQYF
16	TRBJ1-1	-	TRBV11-2	many	TGTGCCAGCAGCTTAGTAGCCACTGCGGCAAACACTGAAGCTTTCTTT	CASSLVATAANTEAFF
13	TRBJ1-5	-	TRBV19	many	TGTGCCAGTCACAGGTATAGCAATCAGCCCCAGCATTTT	CASHRYSNQPQHF
14	TRBJ1-2	-	TRBV7-2	many	TGTGCCAGCAGCTTGAGAAGGTCGGATTATGGCTACACCTTC	CASSLRRSDYGYTF
15	TRBJ1-5	-	TRBV28	-	TGTGCCAGCAGCTATACGGGCGGATTCAATCAGCCCCAGCATTTT	CASSYTGGFNQPQHF
18	TRBJ2-4	TRBD1	TRBV18	many	TGTGCCAGCTCAACAACGACAGGGTTTGGTGTGGTGGAAAACATTCAGTACTTC	CASSTTTGFGVVENIQYF
18	TRBJ2-5	TRBD2	TRBV28	many	TGTGCCAGCAGTCCCCCGGGACTAGCGGGAGCGGCGCAAGAGACCCAGTACTTC	CASSPPGLAGAAQETQYF
16	TRBJ2-6	TRBD2	TRBV30	many	TGTGCCTGGCGCTATTGGGGGGGATCTGGGGCCAACGTCCTGACTTTC	CAWRYWGGSGANVLTF
13	TRBJ2-7	-	TRBV6-5	-	TGTGCCAGCAGTTACTCCAGGGACCACGAGCAGTACTTC	CASSYSRDHEQYF
15	TRBJ1-5	TRBD1	TRBV7-8	-	TGTGCCAGCAGCCCCGGGACAGGGGTATATCAGCCCCAGCATTTT	CASSPGTGVYQPQHF
13	TRBJ2-5	-	TRBV6-2/TRBV6-3	many	TGTGCCAGCAGTTATTTGGCGGAAGAGACCCAGTACTTC	CASSYLAEETQYF
19	TRBJ2-6	-	TRBV7-8	many	TGTGCCAGCAGCTTACTAGTGGGCGGGGCGCCCTCTGGGGCCAACGTCCTGACTTTC	CASSLLVGGAPSGANVLTF
13	TRBJ2-7	-	TRBV13	many	TGTGCCAGCAGGCTCTACGGGTCCTACGAGCAGTACTTC	CASRLYGSYEQYF
16	TRBJ1-1	-	TRBV28	many	TGTGCCAGCAGTTTAGATCCAGGGTCCTCGAACACTGAAGCTTTCTTT	CASSLDPGSSNTEAFF
15	TRBJ1-6	-	TRBV4-3	many	TGCGCCAGCAGCCACTCCCCGGGCTATAATTCACCCCTCCACTTT	CASSHSPGYNSPLHF
13	TRBJ2-2	-	TRBV12-5	many	TGTGCTAGTGGTTTGGTACTGGGGGGGGAGCTGTTTTTT	CASGLVLGGELFF
17	TRBJ2-2	-	TRBV11-2	many	TGTGCCAGCAGCTCCCCTCGGGGTACCGCGAACACCGGGGAGCTGTTTTTT	CASSSPRGTANTGELFF
13	TRBJ1-2	-	TRBV6-1	-	TGTGCCGCCCAGAGCAGGGGATACTATGGCTACACCTTC	CAAQSRGYYGYTF
15	TRBJ2-5	-	TRBV6-5	-	TGTGCCAGCAGTTTTCGGGACGGAACTCAAGAGACCCAGTACTTC	CASSFRDGTQETQYF
14	TRBJ1-5	-	TRBV3-1	many	TGTGCCAGCAGCCCTTTCAGGGTGAATCAGCCCCAGCATTTT	CASSPFRVNQPQHF
18	TRBJ2-2	TRBD2	TRBV11-2	-	TGTGCCAGCAGCTCGCTTGTTACTAGCGGGAGTAGCACCGGGGAGCTGTTTTTT	CASSSLVTSGSSTGELFF
17	TRBJ2-6	-	TRBV19	many	TGTGCCAGTAGTATCGGTAGAAGCGGGTCTGGGGCCAACGTCCTGACTTTC	CASSIGRSGSGANVLTF
14	TRBJ1-5	-	TRBV7-6	many	TGTGCCAGCAGTTCCCAAGCGGCAAGTCAGCCCCAGCATTTT	CASSSQAASQPQHF
16	TRBJ1-2	-	TRBV6-5	many	TGTGCCAGCAGTTACCTCTGGGGTGCCCCTAACTATGGCTACACCTTC	CASSYLWGAPNYGYTF
17	TRBJ1-3	-	TRBV11-1	many	TGTGCCAGCAGCTTAGTTGTGGCCGCGGGAGTTGGAAACACCATATATTTT	CASSLVVAAGVGNTIYF
13	TRBJ2-5	-	TRBV6-1	many	TGTGCCAGTAAAACAAGGGGGGAAGAGACCCAGTACTTC	CASKTRGEETQYF
14	TRBJ2-7	-	TRBV28	many	TGTGCCAGCAGTGGGAGGAAGGGGGGTTGGGAGCAGTACTTC	CASSGRKGGWEQYF
15	TRBJ1-5	-	TRBV6-2/TRBV6-3	few	TGTGCCAGCAGTTACGAAGGTTATAGCAATCAGCCCCAGCATTTT	CASSYEGYSNQPQHF
13	TRBJ2-7	TRBD1	TRBV20-1	few	TGCAGTGCTAGGTGGGACAGGGCCTACGAGCAGTACTTC	CSARWDRAYEQYF
13	TRBJ2-7	-	TRBV5-5	many	TGTGCCAGCAGCGGAGCTTACTCCTACGAGCAGTACTTC	CASSGAYSYEQYF
15	TRBJ2-4	TRBD2	TRBV6-1	few	TGTGCCAGCAGTGAACTAGCGGGAGGGCGGAACATTCAGTACTTC	CASSELAGGRNIQYF
15	TRBJ1-1	-	TRBV6-5	-	TGTGCCAGCAGTCACCACAGGGACGATAACACTGAAGCTTTCTTT	CASSHHRDDNTEAFF
15	TRBJ2-5	-	TRBV7-7	many	TGTGCTAGCAGTTCCGGGAGAGGATCTCAAGAGACCCAGTACTTC	CASSSGRGSQETQYF
17	TRBJ1-2	-	TRBV5-1	many	TGCGCCAGCAGCTGGACCCACGGAGTAGGGAAGGACTATGGCTACACCTTC	CASSWTHGVGKDYGYTF
14	TRBJ2-5	TRBD2	TRBV28	many	TGTGCCAGCACCCCACTAGCGGCCCAAGAGACCCAGTACTTC	CASTPLAAQETQYF
14	TRBJ1-1	TRBD1	TRBV2	many	TGTGCCAGCAGCCTACAGGGGGCGGACAGTAAAGCTTTCTTT	CASSLQGADSKAFF
13	TRBJ2-7	-	TRBV29-1	many	TGCAGCGTTGGGGGTCAGGGTCCCTACGAGCAGTACTTC	CSVGGQGPYEQYF
13	TRBJ2-5	-	TRBV27	-	TGTGCCAGCAGGCCGCTCTCCCAAGAGACCCAGTACTTC	CASRPLSQETQYF
14	TRBJ2-2	-	TRBV12-3/TRBV12-4	many	TGTGCCAGCAGTTTAGGAACGAACACCGGGGAGCTGTTTTTT	CASSLGTNTGELFF